This TCR beta chain was identified in a study of breast tumors, draining lymph nodes, adjacent tissues. This CDR3 is built from 14 residues. Per germline, CDR1 SGHDT and CDR2 YYEEEE. Trimming removed 4 bases from V and 6 bases from J, with 16 bases in between. TCRdb passed the multiplex PCR reads through MiXCR, listing each CDR3 protein once. The repertoire holds about 180,000 distinct CDR3 sequences, approximately 33% seen once, with 3.5% to 4.5% in the top ten. In this sample, this clonotype turned up once. Its antigen is as yet unknown. The lymph nodes were axillary draining lymph nodes from breast cancer patients. General observations from the study: Tumor repertoires ranked between lymph nodes and nontumor tissue in diversity, with V and J gene preferences. The lymph node origin of tumor T cells was framed as consistent with a hypothesis, not demonstrated.

The sample was axillary lymph node tissue. The source of this sequence is a female donor with breast cancer. Some clones in this sample may be carry-over from other donors' samples. This chain links TRBV5-6 with TRBJ1-1; no clear D. The CDR3 DNA follows: TGTGCCAGCAGCCCTATTCGAAAGGTTCCTGAAGCTTTCTTT. It encodes CASSPIRKVPEAFF.